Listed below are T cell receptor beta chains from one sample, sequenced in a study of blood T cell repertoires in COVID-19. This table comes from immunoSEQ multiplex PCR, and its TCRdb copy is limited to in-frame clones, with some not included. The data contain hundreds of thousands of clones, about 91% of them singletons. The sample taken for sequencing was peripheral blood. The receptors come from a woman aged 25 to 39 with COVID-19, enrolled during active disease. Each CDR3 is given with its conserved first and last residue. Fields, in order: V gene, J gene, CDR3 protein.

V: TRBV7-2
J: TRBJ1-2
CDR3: CASWDRAYGYTF

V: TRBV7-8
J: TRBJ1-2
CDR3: CASSLVTGFHGYTF

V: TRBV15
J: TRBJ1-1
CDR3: CATSRDRGEWSTEAFF

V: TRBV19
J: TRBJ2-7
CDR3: CASSWGQGGSYEQYF

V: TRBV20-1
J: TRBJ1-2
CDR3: CSASKTAYGYTF

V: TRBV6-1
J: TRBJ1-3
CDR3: CASREVGRAAGNTIYF

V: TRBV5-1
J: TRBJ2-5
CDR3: CASSLGLLQETQYF

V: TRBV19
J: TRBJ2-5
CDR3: CASMVGGAEETQYF

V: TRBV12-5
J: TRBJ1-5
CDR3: CASGDTRYSNQPQHF

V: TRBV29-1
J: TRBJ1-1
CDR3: CSVARANTEAFF

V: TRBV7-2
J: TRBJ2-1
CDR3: CASSLGGTIGDGEQFF

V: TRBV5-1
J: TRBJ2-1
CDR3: CASSSPDRGFGNEQFF

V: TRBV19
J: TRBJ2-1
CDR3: CASSKRRGVGEQFF